A single sample gave rise to the 16 T cell receptor beta chains below, sequenced in a study of shared clonotypes between healthy human individuals. Assay used: immunoSEQ multiplex PCR; TCRdb lists only in-frame clones, some missing. The table lists over 400,000 clones, around four fifths of them singletons. Sample: PBMCs. The receptors come from a middle-aged woman in good health. Some clones in this sample may be carry-over from other donors' samples.

This clone occurred once. The chain combines TRBV6-5 with TRBJ2-7; TRBD2 agrees at 11 bases. This CDR3 is built from 16 residues. After removal of 1 base from V and 7 bases from J, the junction contained 9 bases not matched to a gene. Germline CDR1 and CDR2: MNHEY and SVGAGI. The DNA of the CDR3 is TGTGCCAGCAGTTACTACGTAGCGGGAGGGCCGCGGGAGCAGTACTTC. As protein: CASSYYVAGGPREQYF.

In this sample, this clone turned up once. The V and J genes are TRBV2 and TRBJ1-3, with 7 bases fitting TRBD1. The V gene end was trimmed by 4 bases and the J gene end by 7 bases; junction bases not matched to a gene: 10. The CDR3 contains 15 residues. Germline CDR1 SNHLY, CDR2 FYNNEI. The DNA for the CDR3 is TGTGCCAGCAGTGCCAACAGGGGAGTAGGGAACACCATATATTTT. Its translation: CASSANRGVGNTIYF.

CDR3 DNA sequence: TGTGCCACCCGAGGACAGGGCCAAGAGACCCAGTACTTC. Amino acid sequence: CATRGQGQETQYF. The V gene is TRBV10-3, the J gene TRBJ2-5; 8 nucleotides match TRBD1. In germline, CDR1 is ENHRY, CDR2 SYGVKD. The CDR3 covers 13 residues. Germline trimming cut 10 bases from V and 1 base from J; bases unmatched to any gene: 5.

The V call is TRBV10-2, the J call TRBJ2-7; 9 bases agree with TRBD2. CDR3 size: 19 residues. The germline V gene encodes CDR1 WSHSY and CDR2 SAAADI. With 0 bases clipped from V and 7 bases from J, the junction kept 19 bases outside the gene matches. The CDR3 region is CASSESRGLAATRKKEQYF. CDR3 DNA sequence: TGCGCCAGCAGTGAGTCGCGGGGACTAGCAGCGACCCGAAAAAAAGAGCAGTACTTC.

Concerning this clone itself: Distinct nucleotide sequences in the sample also encode this CDR3. The CDR3 here is CASSEGLATDTQYF. DNA of the CDR3: TGTGCCAGCAGCGAAGGACTAGCGACAGATACGCAGTATTTT. V and J are TRBV7-2 and TRBJ2-3; 9 bases fit TRBD2. V shed 5 bases and J 3 bases; nucleotides not matched to a gene: 3. Germline V lookup: CDR1 SGHTA, CDR2 FQGNSA. The CDR3 is made up of 14 amino acids.

This clone was counted a few times. J is TRBJ2-7 and V is TRBV10-3; D remains ambiguous. Germline assignment: CDR1 ENHRY and CDR2 SYGVKD. Deletions cut 0 bases from V and 2 bases from J, with 11 bases between. This CDR3 has 15 amino acids. CDR3 loop: CAISESMASAYEQYF. CDR3 sequence (DNA): TGTGCCATCAGTGAGTCGATGGCCAGCGCCTACGAGCAGTACTTC.

The V call is TRBV7-8, the J call TRBJ1-5, with a weak D call TRBD1 (5 bases). V gave up 2 bases and J gave up 7 bases, with 15 bases separating them. This CDR3 comprises 15 residues. Germline CDR1 is SGHVS and CDR2 is FQNEAQ. The CDR3 loop reads CASSLQGRREQPQHF. The CDR3 DNA reads as TGTGCCAGCAGCTTACAGGGCCGACGGGAGCAGCCCCAGCATTTT.

The chain uses TRBV6-6 and TRBJ1-5, with a tentative D call TRBD1 (6 bases). Germline V gene data show CDR1 as MNHNY and CDR2 as SVGAGI (reference sequence). V was cut by 5 bases and J by 5 bases, with 13 bases left in between. This CDR3 spans 14 amino acids. The CDR3 is CASSEYRDHQPQHF. The CDR3 coding sequence is TGTGCCAGCAGTGAGTACAGGGACCATCAGCCCCAGCATTTT.

This clone was observed a single time. One junction end disagrees with the germline gene, perhaps due to a read error. The chain carries TRBV5-1 and TRBJ2-2; TRBD2 aligns across 9 bases. The CDR3 has 15 residues. The germline CDR1 and CDR2 sequences are SGHRS and YFSETQ. CDR3 sequence: CAISLALAGTGELFF. The CDR3 nucleotides are TGCGCCATCAGCTTGGCGCTAGCGGGAACCGGGGAGCTGTTTTTT.

V is TRBV6-1 and J is TRBJ2-7; TRBD2 matches at 10 bases. The V segment lost 6 bases and the J segment 3 bases; nucleotides outside the gene matches: 5. The germline V gene encodes CDR1 MNHNS and CDR2 SASEGT. This CDR3 region has 14 residues. CDR3 DNA: TGTGCCAGCAGAGGACTAGCGGAAAACTACGAGCAGTACTTC. This encodes CASRGLAENYEQYF.

On this clone itself: This likely reflects a read error, since a far larger clone is one base away. Other DNA sequences from this sample encode an identical CDR3 as well. The V call is TRBV4-2, the J call TRBJ2-2; 8 nucleotides line up with TRBD2. V lost 8 bases to trimming and J lost 3 bases; unmatched junction nucleotides: 14. Germline assignment: CDR1 LGHNA and CDR2 YNFKEQ. The CDR3 is 17 amino acids. The CDR3, as DNA: TGTGCCAGCCAACCAACCGGGAGGGGGGATTACACCGGGGAGCTGTTTTTT. This translates into CASQPTGRGDYTGELFF.

On this clone itself: One base away lies a much larger clone, so this may be a sequencing read error. The CDR3 sequence: CASSPSGTYNGQFF. The CDR3 DNA is TGTGCCAGCAGCCCTTCCGGCACCTACAATGGGCAGTTCTTC. The rearrangement uses TRBV5-6 and TRBJ2-1; no clear D gene. Germline V gene lookup returns CDR1 SGHDT and CDR2 YYEEEE. The CDR3 loop spans 14 amino acids.

The chain couples TRBV7-8 to TRBJ2-3, with 7 bases fitting TRBD2. V lost 5 bases and J lost 4; bases outside the gene matches: 0. CDR3 length equals 12 residues. In germline, CDR1 is SGHVS, CDR2 FQNEAQ. CDR3 in amino acids: CASSRGADTQYF. CDR3 sequence (DNA): TGTGCCAGCAGCCGGGGGGCAGATACGCAGTATTTT.

The genes are TRBV5-5 and TRBJ2-7; 7 nucleotides line up with TRBD2. The germline CDR1 and CDR2 sequences are SGHKS and YYEKEE (reference sequence). The V and J ends lost 2 bases and 2 bases, in that order; junction bases with no gene match: 4. The CDR3 is 14 amino acids. CDR3 DNA sequence: TGTGCCAGCAGCTTTTCTAGCGGAACCTACGAGCAGTACTTC. Protein product: CASSFSSGTYEQYF.

The DNA of the CDR3 is TGTGCCAGCGGCCACCTAGCGGGACACACAGATACGCAGTATTTT. Protein product: CASGHLAGHTDTQYF. The chain couples TRBV7-8 to TRBJ2-3; 9 bases match TRBD2. This CDR3 has 15 residues. V was pared by 8 bases and J by 2 bases, with 8 bases of the junction left unmatched. The germline gives CDR1 SGHVS, CDR2 FQNEAQ.

The CDR3, as DNA: TGTGCCAGCAGTTACGGAGGGAGAGATTACGAGCAGTACTTC. It is translated as CASSYGGRDYEQYF. The chain joins TRBV6-6 to TRBJ2-7; D perhaps matches TRBD2 (6 bases). Germline V CDR1 and CDR2: MNHNY, SVGAGI (reference sequence). V dropped 2 bases and J dropped 4 bases, with 12 bases sitting between them. This CDR3 is 14 amino acids long.